Sequencing of this T cell receptor (beta chain) was carried out in a study of T cell responses to AZD1222 COVID-19 vaccine. The study, taken as a whole, reports: Seropositive status at baseline applied to only a handful of AZD1222 recipients. Donors skewed white British and female; clonal diversity was possibly underestimated.

Comment on this clone: Its matching antigen is unknown.

The V end was cut by 5 bases, the J end by 7 bases, with 21 bases between. This CDR3 comprises 17 residues. From germline, CDR1 is MNHNY and CDR2 SVGAGI (reference sequence). Produced via immunoSEQ multiplex PCR; TCRdb's table is partial and in-frame only. The data contain some 150,000 clones, about nine tenths of them singletons. The clonotype comes from an adult in good health. The sample was peripheral blood, taken on day 0 of AZD1222 vaccination. J is TRBJ1-6 and V is TRBV6-6, with a tentative D call TRBD1 (5 bases). The CDR3 DNA reads TGTGCCAGCAGTCCCATGGACCAGGGAGGGGTGAATTCACCCCTCCACTTT. Translating gives CASSPMDQGGVNSPLHF.